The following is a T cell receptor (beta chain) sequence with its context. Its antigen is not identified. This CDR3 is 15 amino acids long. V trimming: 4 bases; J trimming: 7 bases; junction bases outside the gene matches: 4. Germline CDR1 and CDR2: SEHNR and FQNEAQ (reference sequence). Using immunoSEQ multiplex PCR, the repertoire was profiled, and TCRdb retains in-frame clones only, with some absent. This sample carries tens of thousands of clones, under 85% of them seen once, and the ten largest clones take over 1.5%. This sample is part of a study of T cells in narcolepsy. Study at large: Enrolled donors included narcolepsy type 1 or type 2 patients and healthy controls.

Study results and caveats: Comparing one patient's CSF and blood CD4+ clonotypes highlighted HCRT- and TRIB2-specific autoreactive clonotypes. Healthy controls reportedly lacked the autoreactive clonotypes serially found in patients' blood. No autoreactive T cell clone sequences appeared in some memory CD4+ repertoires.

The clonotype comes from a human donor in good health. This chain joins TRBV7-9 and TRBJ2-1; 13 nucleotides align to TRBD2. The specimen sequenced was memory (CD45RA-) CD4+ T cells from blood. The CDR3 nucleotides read TGTGCCAGCAGCTACCGGACTAGCGGGAGAAATGAGCAGTTCTTC. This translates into CASSYRTSGRNEQFF.